One and the same sample provided the 24 T cell receptor beta chains below, sequenced in a study of cytotoxic CD8 clonotypes in ibrutinib-treated CLL. The assay was immunoSEQ multiplex PCR, and TCRdb's table has in-frame clones only and misses some. The sample carries around 160,000 clones, 70% to 85% recorded once. The input for sequencing was PBMCs, taken after 12 months of ibrutinib treatment. Receptors originate from a human donor with chronic lymphocytic leukemia.

The V and J genes are TRBV18 and TRBJ1-3; a possible D gene is TRBD1 (6 bases). In germline, CDR1 is KGHSH, CDR2 LQKENI. Trimming pared 2 bases from V and 2 bases from J, leaving 10 bases between. This CDR3 is built from 15 residues. The CDR3 region is CASSPSGAAGNTIYF. CDR3 nucleotides: TGTGCCAGCTCACCATCGGGGGCGGCTGGAAACACCATATATTTT.

This chain connects TRBV6-5 to TRBJ2-7, with unresolved D. CDR1 is MNHEY, CDR2 SVGAGI, per germline. V gave up 10 bases and J gave up 3 bases, with 16 bases separating them. The CDR3 consists of 13 residues. CDR3 in amino acids: CATLDQNGYEQYF. CDR3 DNA: TGTGCCACCCTAGACCAGAACGGCTACGAGCAGTACTTC.

CDR3 DNA: TGTGCCAGCAGCTTAATTAGGGGTTCGGCTTTCTTT. Protein product: CASSLIRGSAFF. The V and J genes are TRBV7-2 and TRBJ1-1; the D gene is possibly TRBD1 (5 bases). This CDR3 has 12 residues. From germline, CDR1 is SGHTA and CDR2 FQGNSA. V was pared by 2 bases and J by 11 bases, with 12 bases between.

This clone was detected a few times. The gene calls are TRBV7-9 and TRBJ1-4, with D hard to call. Germline V lookup: CDR1 SEHNR, CDR2 FQNEAQ (reference sequence). Trimming took off 2 bases at V and 0 bases at J, with 10 bases between the two ends. CDR3 size: 16 residues. The CDR3: CASSLWVSATNEKLFF. The CDR3 DNA follows: TGTGCCAGCAGCTTATGGGTGTCCGCAACTAATGAAAAACTGTTTTTT.

This chain connects TRBV6-5 to TRBJ1-2; a possible D gene is TRBD1 (6 bases). CDR3 length: 14 residues. CDR1 is MNHEY, CDR2 SVGAGI, per germline. The V end was cut by 6 bases, the J end by 4 bases, with 15 bases between. CDR3 DNA sequence: TGTGCCAGCAGCCTACAGGGCCCGGGCTATGGCTACACCTTC. This sequence encodes CASSLQGPGYGYTF.

The CDR3 loop is CASSLVSGKLYEQYF. For the CDR3, the DNA is TGTGCCAGCAGCTTAGTCTCAGGGAAACTCTACGAGCAGTACTTC. The V gene is TRBV7-9, the J gene TRBJ2-7; D may be TRBD1 (5 bases). The CDR3 length is 15 residues. The germline CDR1 and CDR2 sequences are SEHNR and FQNEAQ (reference sequence). V was shortened by 1 base and J by 3 bases, with 13 bases between the two germline ends.

This clone was found once. The chain's CDR3 is CASSDTGGRGTQYF. The CDR3, as DNA: TGTGCCAGCAGCGACACCGGAGGGCGCGGGACGCAGTATTTT. This chain links TRBV2 with TRBJ2-3; TRBD2 is a possible D gene (6 bases). Germline CDR1 reads SNHLY; CDR2 reads FYNNEI. The CDR3 is made up of 14 amino acids. Trimming left V 6 bases short and J 9 bases short, with 19 bases between.

This rearrangement joins TRBV7-9 to TRBJ1-1, with D hard to call. Trimming shortened V by 4 bases and J by 5 bases, and 11 bases separated the two germline ends. This CDR3 is built from 13 residues. Germline V gene data show CDR1 as SEHNR and CDR2 as FQNEAQ (reference sequence). CDR3 residues: CASSSLERTEAFF. The CDR3 DNA sequence: TGTGCCAGCAGCTCTCTAGAGCGGACTGAAGCTTTCTTT.

This chain joins TRBV19 and TRBJ2-4; D unresolved. Trimming removed 0 bases from V and 2 bases from J, with 8 bases in between. This CDR3 contains 15 residues. Germline assignment: CDR1 LNHDA and CDR2 SQIVND (reference sequence). The CDR3 region has the DNA TGTGCCAGTAGTATAGATTCAGCGTCCAAAAACATTCAGTACTTC. Its protein is CASSIDSASKNIQYF.

The rearrangement uses TRBV4-1 and TRBJ1-5; 7 bases agree with TRBD1. This CDR3 spans 15 amino acids. Germline CDR1 and CDR2: MGHRA and YSYEKL. With 4 bases clipped from V and 2 bases from J, the junction kept 5 bases outside the gene matches. The CDR3 loop reads CASSRNRGGNQPQHF. The CDR3 DNA is TGCGCCAGCAGCCGGAACAGGGGCGGCAATCAGCCCCAGCATTTT.

The J gene is TRBJ2-3, the V gene TRBV10-1; D not resolved. Germline loops: CDR1 WNHNN, CDR2 SYGVQD (reference sequence). This CDR3 region has 12 residues. The ends were cut back, 2 bases at V and 6 bases at J, with 6 bases in the middle. Written as DNA, the CDR3 is TGCGCCAGCAGTGAGGGGCAGGATACGCAGTATTTT. Translation: CASSEGQDTQYF.

The V call is TRBV4-2, the J call TRBJ1-5; no reliable D call. Deletions cut 0 bases from V and 5 bases from J, with 11 bases between. The CDR3 runs 15 residues. Germline lookup yields CDR1 LGHNA and CDR2 YNFKEQ. The CDR3, as DNA: TGTGCCAGCAGCCAAGATCCCAATAGGGATCAGCCCCAGCATTTT. Amino acids: CASSQDPNRDQPQHF.

The chain employs TRBV28 and TRBJ1-5; TRBD1 might be the D (6 bases). Between the trimmed V and J ends, which lost 2 bases and 5 bases, there was a span of 13 bases. The CDR3 is 15 amino acids. The germline V gene has CDR1 MDHEN and CDR2 SYDVKM. CDR3 amino acids: CASSLMGGRYQPQHF. CDR3 DNA: TGTGCCAGCAGTTTAATGGGGGGGCGGTATCAGCCCCAGCATTTT.

V usage is TRBV7-9 and J usage is TRBJ1-2; TRBD1 matches 7 bases. This CDR3 has 14 amino acids. Germline V gene lookup returns CDR1 SEHNR and CDR2 FQNEAQ (reference sequence). V was clipped by 3 bases and J by 5 bases; unmatched bases: 6. The CDR3 DNA reads TGTGCCAGCAGCTTGGGACAGCGAAGTTATGGCTACACCTTC. Translation gives CASSLGQRSYGYTF.

This sequence joins TRBV10-3 and TRBJ2-1; TRBD2 is a possible D gene (5 bases). The ends were cut back, 4 bases at V and 12 bases at J, with 13 bases in the middle. Germline CDR1 is ENHRY and CDR2 is SYGVKD. CDR3 size: 12 residues. The CDR3: CAISAEGWGQFF. DNA of the CDR3: TGTGCCATCAGTGCAGAGGGCTGGGGGCAGTTCTTC.

V gene TRBV11-3 combines with J gene TRBJ1-1; TRBD1 agrees at 9 bases. CDR1 is SGHNT, CDR2 YENEEA, per germline. The V and J ends lost 5 bases and 5 bases, in that order; junction bases with no gene match: 12. The CDR3 loop spans 16 amino acids. The CDR3 DNA reads as TGTGCCAGCAGCCAGGTCGACACAGGGGGCAGGACTGAAGCTTTCTTT. It specifies CASSQVDTGGRTEAFF.

The chain carries TRBV11-2 and TRBJ2-5; 8 nucleotides line up with TRBD2. The CDR3 is made up of 16 amino acids. Germline V lookup: CDR1 SGHAT, CDR2 FQNNGV. V shed 3 bases, J shed 2 bases, and the junction held 8 bases outside the gene matches. The CDR3 reads CASSLALGGGQETQYF. In DNA form, the CDR3 reads TGTGCCAGCAGCTTGGCCCTTGGCGGGGGGCAAGAGACCCAGTACTTC.

The chain uses TRBV14 and TRBJ2-1; TRBD2 agrees at 9 bases. The CDR3 consists of 17 residues. Germline trimming cut 6 bases from V and 8 bases from J; bases unmatched to any gene: 17. Germline V lookup: CDR1 SGHDN, CDR2 FVKESK. CDR3 nucleotides: TGTGCCAGCAGAGGGTGGATAGCGGGAGATCGTTGGGATGAGCAGTTCTTC. Translating it yields CASRGWIAGDRWDEQFF.

The rearrangement links TRBV4-1 to TRBJ2-7, with a possible D match to TRBD2 (6 bases). This CDR3 is built from 15 residues. The V gene's germline CDR1 is MGHRA and CDR2 YSYEKL. The V end lost 1 base, the J end lost 5 bases, and 15 bases lay between the germline ends. Written as DNA, the CDR3 is TGCGCCAGCAGCCAAGTCGGGACGGGAGTCAACGAGCAGTACTTC. This encodes CASSQVGTGVNEQYF.

This chain links TRBV11-2 with TRBJ2-7; no firm D call. The ends were cut back, 5 bases at V and 0 bases at J, with 14 bases in the middle. This CDR3 spans 15 amino acids. The V gene's germline CDR1 is SGHAT and CDR2 FQNNGV. The CDR3 spells CASSRRRTNSYEQYF. The CDR3 DNA sequence: TGTGCCAGCAGCCGACGAAGGACGAACTCCTACGAGCAGTACTTC.

The CDR3 bases are TGTGCCAGCAGACGGGACGGAGCCTACGAGCAGTACTTC. Protein sequence: CASRRDGAYEQYF. The chain joins TRBV5-5 to TRBJ2-7; the D call may be TRBD1 or TRBD2 (5 bases each). There are 13 residues in the CDR3. The ends were cut back, 5 bases at V and 2 bases at J, with 11 bases in the middle. CDR1 SGHKS and CDR2 YYEKEE come from the germline V gene (reference sequence).

This chain links TRBV5-1 with TRBJ1-2; D is ambiguous. V was trimmed by 0 bases and J by 7 bases, leaving 4 bases between them. The germline V gene encodes CDR1 SGHRS and CDR2 YFSETQ. CDR3 length: 11 amino acids. In DNA, the CDR3 is TGCGCCAGCAGCTTGGCGGGTGGCTACACCTTC. It translates to CASSLAGGYTF.

The rearrangement links TRBV9 to TRBJ2-5; D might be TRBD1 (5 bases). V was trimmed by 0 bases and J by 5 bases, leaving 11 bases between them. CDR1 is SGDLS and CDR2 is YYNGEE in the germline V gene. The CDR3 loop spans 14 amino acids. The chain's CDR3 is CASSVGDSPETQYF. CDR3 coding DNA: TGTGCCAGCAGCGTAGGTGACAGCCCCGAGACCCAGTACTTC.

This clone has only a few counts. CDR3 loop: CASTARSGRSGDEQFF. CDR3 coding DNA: TGTGCCAGCACCGCGCGTAGCGGGAGATCTGGCGATGAGCAGTTCTTC. The chain carries TRBV9 and TRBJ2-1; TRBD2 agrees at 9 bases. V was clipped by 6 bases and J by 8 bases; unmatched bases: 15. The CDR3 loop spans 16 amino acids. Germline V CDR1 and CDR2: SGDLS, YYNGEE.